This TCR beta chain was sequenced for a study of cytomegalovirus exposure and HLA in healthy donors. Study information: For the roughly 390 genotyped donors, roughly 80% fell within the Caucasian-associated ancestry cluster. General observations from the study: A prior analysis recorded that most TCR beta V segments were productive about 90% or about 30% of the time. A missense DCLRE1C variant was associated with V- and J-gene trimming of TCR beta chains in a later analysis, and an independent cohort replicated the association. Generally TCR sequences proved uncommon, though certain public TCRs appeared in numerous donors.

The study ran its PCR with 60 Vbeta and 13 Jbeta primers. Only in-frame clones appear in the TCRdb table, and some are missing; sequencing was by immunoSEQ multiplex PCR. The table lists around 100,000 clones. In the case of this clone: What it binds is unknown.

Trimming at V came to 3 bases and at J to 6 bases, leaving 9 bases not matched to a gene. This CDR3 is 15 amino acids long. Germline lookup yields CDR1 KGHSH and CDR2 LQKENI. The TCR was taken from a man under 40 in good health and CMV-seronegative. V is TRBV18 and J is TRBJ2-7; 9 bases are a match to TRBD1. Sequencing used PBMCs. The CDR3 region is CASSPSGTGLGEQYF. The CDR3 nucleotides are TGTGCCAGCTCACCGTCCGGGACAGGGTTGGGCGAGCAGTACTTC. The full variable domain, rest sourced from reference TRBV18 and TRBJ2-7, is NAGVMQNPRHLVRRRGQEARLRCSPMKGHSHVYWYRQLPEEGLKFMVYLQKENIIDESGMPKERFSAEFPKEGPSILRIQQVVRGDSAAYFCASSPSGTGLGEQYFGPGTRLTVT.